The sequence of this T cell receptor (beta chain) was determined in a study of blood T cell repertoires in COVID-19 (dated by TCRdb to 2020 to 2021). For context, the study as a whole: The collaborator samples originated in the United States, Italy and Spain and spanned the acute and convalescent phases of COVID-19. The prospective study material was composed of cDNA or gDNA derived from T cells, B-cell-depleted T cells, or PBMCs. Subjects who had been exposed to COVID-19, were actively infected with it, or had recovered from it provided the deeply sampled blood TCRbeta repertoires that made up the dataset. A freely available public database, intended as a resource for researchers studying the immune response to SARS-CoV-2, is where the repertoires were released. Samples came from the ongoing ImmuneRACE study (first 160 participants) plus 1,254 subjects from 6 global collaborators. Sample metadata almost always included a de-identified subject ID, COVID-19 status, age in years and sex. Where available, HLA class I and class II types were taken from metadata supplied by the sample provider and were not determined by assay-based typing.

In the prospective study, participants were about 18 to 100 years old, resided in about two dozen geographic areas of the United States, and were enrolled through a virtual design. In the prospective study, participants were assigned to cohorts based on the clinical history participants reported in a screening survey and a study questionnaire. ImmuneRACE Cohort 3 recovered participants were defined by two consecutive negative NP/OP PCR tests, healthcare professional clearance, or symptom resolution. In the prospective study, mobile phlebotomists collected whole blood, serum and a nasopharyngeal or oropharyngeal swab from each participant. Prospective study participants could optionally give additional blood draws and questionnaires over an approximately two-month period. Before DNA extraction, blood samples from the prospective study were shipped at room temperature or frozen. From its cysteine to its phenylalanine, the CDR3 spans 14 amino acids. Only CDR3 DNA remains: 42 bases, in frame from the first base. Between the V and J ends, shortened by 4 bases and 6 bases respectively, the junction contains 14 bases. CDR1 is given as LGHDT and CDR2 as YNNKEL, both from the germline V gene (reference sequence).

The immunoSEQ Assay, a bias-controlled multiplex PCR, was used to amplify TCRbeta CDR3 regions from genomic DNA. Concerning the study's data processing: The number of nucleated cells in each sample was estimated from the amplification of reference gene primers within the assay. To quantify the absolute abundance of each unique TCRbeta CDR3 rearrangement, sequence reads were collapsed and filtered. For each sample, productive Simpson clonality was calculated as the square root of Simpson's diversity index across productive rearrangements. TCRdb provides this immuneACCESS table in a form limited to in-frame rearrangements. Some clones are lacking; in checked studies, under half of them reflect an unresolved V gene, and why the rest are absent is not known. That table gives V, J and clone size, and the DNA gave D and trimming. A total of approximately 480,000 clones appear in this sample, roughly 87% of them only once. The top ten clonotypes cover roughly 0.7% of the sample.

About this clone: The specificity of this receptor is unknown. No much larger clone exists at a distance of one base, and base qualities are not known.

The full study reports these points: How much clinical and demographic metadata was included differed by source and by participant, and the metadata was provided uncurated.

Sequencing was done on a sample of PBMCs or T cells enriched from blood (not recorded which). The chain is assembled from TRBV3-1 (or the pseudogene TRBV3-2) and TRBJ2-3; TRBD2 is a weak D gene call, 5 bases matching. This clonotype was obtained from a young woman who had recovered from COVID-19. The CDR3 region reads CASSPRGSGDTQYF. The nucleotide sequence reads TGTGCCAGCAGCCCGCGTGGGAGTGGGGATACGCAGTATTTT.